This T cell receptor beta chain was captured by sequencing in a study of blood T cell repertoires in COVID-19. Looking at the study overall: Donors in the United States, Italy and Spain gave samples during acute or convalescent COVID-19. PBMCs, B-cell-depleted T cells, or T cells were the source of the cDNA or gDNA that made up the material.

Data came from immunoSEQ multiplex PCR; TCRdb stores just in-frame clones and leaves some out. The table includes approximately 140,000 clones, 81% detected once. The CDR3 covers 13 residues. Trimming stripped 7 bases from V and 2 bases from J, with 11 bases between. Germline CDR1 LNHDA, CDR2 SQIVND (reference sequence). The J gene is TRBJ1-2, the V gene TRBV19; D gene unclear. The sequence derives from a human donor with acute or convalescent COVID-19. The donor label of this sample is uncertain. Specimen: peripheral blood. The CDR3 bases are TGTGCCAGTACCGCCACAGTGAACTATGGCTACACCTTC. This gives the protein CASTATVNYGYTF.